Listed below are T cell receptor beta chains from one sample, sequenced in a study of CD8+ T cells in alopecia areata. Clones were sequenced by immunoSEQ multiplex PCR, and TCRdb holds only the in-frame ones, with some missing. This table holds 150,000 to 200,000 clones, 60% found once. Source: CD4+ T cells sorted from blood, taken at week 24, from a patient treated with tofacitinib. These receptors all stem from a human donor with alopecia areata. CDR3s include the opening cysteine and the closing phenylalanine or tryptophan. Each record gives: clone size, J gene, D gene, V gene, CDR3 length, CDR3 DNA, CDR3 protein. The D gene is left open where the match is weak. Some rows mark clone size as missing; the rest say once, few, many or name a class of expanded clone.

abundance: few; j_gene: TRBJ1-4; d_gene: NA; v_gene: TRBV30; len: 14; CDR3nt: TGTGCCTGGAGTGTGGGACCTACGCGCGGAAAACTGTTTTTT; CDR3aa: CAWSVGPTRGKLFF
abundance: NA; j_gene: TRBJ1-1; d_gene: NA; v_gene: TRBV7-9; len: 14; CDR3nt: TGTGCCAGCAGCTTATATAGGGAGAACACTGAAGCTTTCTTT; CDR3aa: CASSLYRENTEAFF
abundance: few; j_gene: TRBJ1-2; d_gene: NA; v_gene: TRBV29-1; len: 13; CDR3nt: TGCAGCGTTGAAGGTTTCCAGGACGACGGCTACACCTTC; CDR3aa: CSVEGFQDDGYTF
abundance: NA; j_gene: TRBJ2-5; d_gene: NA; v_gene: TRBV6-5; len: 13; CDR3nt: TGTGCCAGCAGTTTATTGAGGGGAGGGACCCAGTACTTC; CDR3aa: CASSLLRGGTQYF
abundance: NA; j_gene: TRBJ1-1; d_gene: TRBD1; v_gene: TRBV29-1; len: 12; CDR3nt: TGCAGCGTTGGTCAGGGGGGTACTGAAGCTTTCTTT; CDR3aa: CSVGQGGTEAFF
abundance: few; j_gene: TRBJ2-7; d_gene: NA; v_gene: TRBV19; len: 15; CDR3nt: TGTGCCAGTAGTGTAGTTAGGACGGGAACCTACGAGCAGTACTTC; CDR3aa: CASSVVRTGTYEQYF
abundance: NA; j_gene: TRBJ1-2; d_gene: TRBD1; v_gene: TRBV25-1; len: 13; CDR3nt: TGTGCCAGCACAGGGACAGGGGGCTATGGCTACACCTTC; CDR3aa: CASTGTGGYGYTF
abundance: few; j_gene: TRBJ2-3; d_gene: NA; v_gene: TRBV5-1; len: 13; CDR3nt: TGCGCCAGCAGCGGGGACACCGCCAATACGCAGTATTTT; CDR3aa: CASSGDTANTQYF
abundance: NA; j_gene: TRBJ1-2; d_gene: NA; v_gene: TRBV6-1; len: 16; CDR3nt: TGTGCCATCAGTGAGTCTTCGACAGGAGACATCTATGGCTACACCTTC; CDR3aa: CAISESSTGDIYGYTF
abundance: NA; j_gene: TRBJ1-1; d_gene: NA; v_gene: TRBV29-1; len: 13; CDR3nt: TGCAGCGTTGAAGGCAGGGTGAACACTGAAGCTTTCTTT; CDR3aa: CSVEGRVNTEAFF
abundance: few; j_gene: TRBJ2-1; d_gene: NA; v_gene: TRBV10-3; len: 16; CDR3nt: TGTGCCATCACCAAGAGGACAGAGAGCTCCTACAATGAGCAGTTCTTC; CDR3aa: CAITKRTESSYNEQFF
abundance: few; j_gene: TRBJ1-2; d_gene: NA; v_gene: TRBV29-1; len: 15; CDR3nt: TGCAGCGTTGAAGGGAGCGGGGGTCTGCACTATGGCTACACCTTC; CDR3aa: CSVEGSGGLHYGYTF
abundance: few; j_gene: TRBJ2-2; d_gene: NA; v_gene: TRBV5-1; len: 15; CDR3nt: TGCGCCAGCAGACCCGACATACCGTTCACCGGGGAGCTGTTTTTT; CDR3aa: CASRPDIPFTGELFF
abundance: NA; j_gene: TRBJ2-7; d_gene: TRBD1; v_gene: TRBV29-1; len: 13; CDR3nt: TGCAGCGTCCTTACAGGGGGCGCGGGTGAGCAGTACTTC; CDR3aa: CSVLTGGAGEQYF
abundance: NA; j_gene: TRBJ2-1; d_gene: TRBD1; v_gene: TRBV29-1; len: 14; CDR3nt: TGCAGCGTTTCTTTAGGGACAGGGTACAATGAGCAGTTCTTC; CDR3aa: CSVSLGTGYNEQFF
abundance: NA; j_gene: TRBJ2-7; d_gene: NA; v_gene: TRBV15; len: 12; CDR3nt: TGTGCCACCAGCAGCGGGGGCTACGAGCAGTACTTC; CDR3aa: CATSSGGYEQYF
abundance: NA; j_gene: TRBJ1-6; d_gene: TRBD1; v_gene: TRBV5-6; len: 17; CDR3nt: TGTGCCAGCAGCTTGGGGACAGGGAGCACCTATAATTCACCCCTCCACTTT; CDR3aa: CASSLGTGSTYNSPLHF
abundance: NA; j_gene: TRBJ2-3; d_gene: TRBD2; v_gene: TRBV2; len: 16; CDR3nt: TGTGCCAGCAGACAGGGACTAGCGGGCTTCACAGATACGCAGTATTTT; CDR3aa: CASRQGLAGFTDTQYF
abundance: NA; j_gene: TRBJ2-2; d_gene: TRBD2; v_gene: TRBV29-1; len: 13; CDR3nt: TGCAGCGTTGGACTAGCTATCACCGGGGAGCTGTTTTTT; CDR3aa: CSVGLAITGELFF
abundance: few; j_gene: TRBJ2-2; d_gene: TRBD2; v_gene: TRBV5-1; len: 13; CDR3nt: TGCGCCAGCAGCCGGCGGGGGACCGGGGAGCTGTTTTTT; CDR3aa: CASSRRGTGELFF
abundance: NA; j_gene: TRBJ1-1; d_gene: TRBD1; v_gene: TRBV2; len: 14; CDR3nt: TGTGCCACCGACGGGACAGCATTGAACACTGAAGCTTTCTTT; CDR3aa: CATDGTALNTEAFF
abundance: few; j_gene: TRBJ2-1; d_gene: NA; v_gene: TRBV11-2; len: 14; CDR3nt: TGTGCCAGCAGCTTAGGGCCGACAGTCAATGAGCAGTTCTTC; CDR3aa: CASSLGPTVNEQFF
abundance: NA; j_gene: TRBJ2-7; d_gene: TRBD1; v_gene: TRBV5-1; len: 16; CDR3nt: TGCGCCAGCAGTTATACTATACGGACAGGTAGAGGCGAGCAGTACTTC; CDR3aa: CASSYTIRTGRGEQYF
abundance: NA; j_gene: TRBJ2-3; d_gene: NA; v_gene: TRBV14; len: 16; CDR3nt: TGTGCCATCCCTGGGCAGGGACCATTAAGCACAGATACGCAGTATTTT; CDR3aa: CAIPGQGPLSTDTQYF
abundance: once; j_gene: TRBJ2-1; d_gene: NA; v_gene: TRBV9; len: 14; CDR3nt: TGTGCCAGCAACGTCATGGGCAGCGCGAATGAGCAGTTCTTC; CDR3aa: CASNVMGSANEQFF
abundance: NA; j_gene: TRBJ1-5; d_gene: NA; v_gene: TRBV11-2; len: 13; CDR3nt: TGTGCCAGCAGCTTAGGTCGGGATCAGCCCCAGCATTTT; CDR3aa: CASSLGRDQPQHF
abundance: NA; j_gene: TRBJ1-4; d_gene: TRBD1; v_gene: TRBV15; len: 16; CDR3nt: TGTGCCACCAGCAGAGTGGTCGGGACAGGTGGTGAAAAACTGTTTTTT; CDR3aa: CATSRVVGTGGEKLFF
abundance: few; j_gene: TRBJ2-7; d_gene: TRBD2; v_gene: TRBV27; len: 12; CDR3nt: TGTGCCAGCAGGGGGGGGAAACGCGAGCAGTACTTC; CDR3aa: CASRGGKREQYF
abundance: NA; j_gene: TRBJ1-2; d_gene: NA; v_gene: TRBV29-1; len: 14; CDR3nt: TGCAGCGTTGAACCCACAGGGTTGAGGAGTGGCTACACCTTC; CDR3aa: CSVEPTGLRSGYTF
abundance: NA; j_gene: TRBJ2-7; d_gene: TRBD1; v_gene: TRBV9; len: 13; CDR3nt: TGTGCCAGAAGGACAGGGAGCTCCTACGAGCAGTACTTC; CDR3aa: CARRTGSSYEQYF
abundance: NA; j_gene: TRBJ1-1; d_gene: NA; v_gene: TRBV27; len: 13; CDR3nt: TGTGCCAGCAGTTTGGACAGGAACACTGAAGCTTTCTTT; CDR3aa: CASSLDRNTEAFF
abundance: few; j_gene: TRBJ1-5; d_gene: NA; v_gene: TRBV29-1; len: 12; CDR3nt: TGCAGCGTTGGACAGCCCAATCAGCCCCAGCATTTT; CDR3aa: CSVGQPNQPQHF
abundance: NA; j_gene: TRBJ2-6; d_gene: TRBD1; v_gene: TRBV25-1; len: 18; CDR3nt: TGTGCCAGCAGTGACCCTTCCCTGGACAGGGCTGGGGCCAACGTCCTGACTTTC; CDR3aa: CASSDPSLDRAGANVLTF
abundance: NA; j_gene: TRBJ1-5; d_gene: NA; v_gene: TRBV29-1; len: 13; CDR3nt: TGCAGCGTCGGCAGGGAAGGGAATCAGCCCCAGCATTTT; CDR3aa: CSVGREGNQPQHF
abundance: NA; j_gene: TRBJ1-1; d_gene: TRBD1; v_gene: TRBV5-1; len: 14; CDR3nt: TGCGCCAGCAGCTGGGACAGTTTGAACACTGAAGCTTTCTTT; CDR3aa: CASSWDSLNTEAFF
abundance: NA; j_gene: TRBJ2-1; d_gene: NA; v_gene: TRBV29-1; len: 12; CDR3nt: TGCAGCGCCCGGGACAATTTCTATGAGCAGTTCTTC; CDR3aa: CSARDNFYEQFF
abundance: once; j_gene: TRBJ1-2; d_gene: NA; v_gene: TRBV30; len: 12; CDR3nt: TGTGCCTGGTCCGGGGGTGACTATGGCTACACCTTC; CDR3aa: CAWSGGDYGYTF
abundance: NA; j_gene: TRBJ1-2; d_gene: NA; v_gene: TRBV19; len: 11; CDR3nt: TGTGCCAGTATGTTTGCCTATGGCTACACCTTC; CDR3aa: CASMFAYGYTF
abundance: NA; j_gene: TRBJ2-1; d_gene: NA; v_gene: TRBV30; len: 14; CDR3nt: TGTGCCTGGAGTGTAGTGGGCAGTCTATCGGGGCAGTTCTTC; CDR3aa: CAWSVVGSLSGQFF
abundance: NA; j_gene: TRBJ2-1; d_gene: NA; v_gene: TRBV7-3; len: 12; CDR3nt: TGTGCCAGCAGCAGAGACACAAATGAGCAGTTCTTC; CDR3aa: CASSRDTNEQFF
abundance: NA; j_gene: TRBJ1-3; d_gene: NA; v_gene: TRBV29-1; len: 15; CDR3nt: TGCAGCGTTGGAACAGGCCCCGGTGGTGGAAACACCATATATTTT; CDR3aa: CSVGTGPGGGNTIYF
abundance: few; j_gene: TRBJ2-7; d_gene: NA; v_gene: TRBV6-6; len: 13; CDR3nt: TGTGCCAGCACCCGAGGAGAGGCCAACGAGCAGTACTTC; CDR3aa: CASTRGEANEQYF
abundance: NA; j_gene: TRBJ1-1; d_gene: NA; v_gene: TRBV29-1; len: 13; CDR3nt: TGCAGCGTTGGTCAGGGGCGGAACACTGAAGCTTTCTTT; CDR3aa: CSVGQGRNTEAFF
abundance: NA; j_gene: TRBJ1-1; d_gene: TRBD1; v_gene: TRBV29-1; len: 14; CDR3nt: TGCAGCGTTGAAGTAGGGGACAGGGGGACTGAAGCTTTCTTT; CDR3aa: CSVEVGDRGTEAFF
abundance: NA; j_gene: TRBJ1-1; d_gene: NA; v_gene: TRBV7-2; len: 13; CDR3nt: TGTGCCAGCAGCTTAGTAAGGGTTGCTGAAGCTTTCTTT; CDR3aa: CASSLVRVAEAFF
abundance: many; j_gene: TRBJ2-1; d_gene: TRBD2; v_gene: TRBV30; len: 16; CDR3nt: TGTGCCTGGAGTGTGCGTGTCGGACTAGCGGGTCAGGAGCAGTTCTTC; CDR3aa: CAWSVRVGLAGQEQFF
abundance: few; j_gene: TRBJ1-1; d_gene: TRBD1; v_gene: TRBV29-1; len: 13; CDR3nt: TGCAGCGTGGGATCTACAGGGGGCACTGAAGCTTTCTTT; CDR3aa: CSVGSTGGTEAFF
abundance: few; j_gene: TRBJ2-2; d_gene: TRBD1; v_gene: TRBV7-9; len: 16; CDR3nt: TGTGCCAGCAGGGAACAGGGGGTACGGAGAACCGGGGAGCTGTTTTTT; CDR3aa: CASREQGVRRTGELFF
abundance: NA; j_gene: TRBJ1-5; d_gene: NA; v_gene: TRBV10-3; len: 13; CDR3nt: TGTGCCATCTGGAGAGGGGGCAATCAGCCCCAGCATTTT; CDR3aa: CAIWRGGNQPQHF
abundance: NA; j_gene: TRBJ2-7; d_gene: NA; v_gene: TRBV10-3; len: 12; CDR3nt: TGTGCCATCAGTGAGTCAGGGGACGAGCAGTACTTC; CDR3aa: CAISESGDEQYF
abundance: NA; j_gene: TRBJ1-6; d_gene: NA; v_gene: TRBV28; len: 15; CDR3nt: TGTGCCAGCAGTTTACCCGGACGGGACGATTCACCCCTCCACTTT; CDR3aa: CASSLPGRDDSPLHF
abundance: NA; j_gene: TRBJ2-3; d_gene: NA; v_gene: TRBV2; len: 14; CDR3nt: TGTGCCAGCAGTATACAGAGAGCCACAGATACGCAGTATTTT; CDR3aa: CASSIQRATDTQYF
abundance: NA; j_gene: TRBJ1-2; d_gene: NA; v_gene: TRBV29-1; len: 12; CDR3nt: TGCAGCGTGGAAAGACAGACCTATGGCTACACCTTC; CDR3aa: CSVERQTYGYTF
abundance: once; j_gene: TRBJ2-1; d_gene: NA; v_gene: TRBV7-2; len: 14; CDR3nt: TGTGCCAGCAGCTTAGGTTCTAGCTTTGATGAGCAGTTCTTC; CDR3aa: CASSLGSSFDEQFF
abundance: NA; j_gene: TRBJ2-1; d_gene: TRBD2; v_gene: TRBV25-1; len: 15; CDR3nt: TGTGCCAGCAGTGAAACTAGCGGGGGGATAGATGAGCAGTTCTTC; CDR3aa: CASSETSGGIDEQFF
abundance: few; j_gene: TRBJ1-2; d_gene: NA; v_gene: TRBV5-1; len: 16; CDR3nt: TGCGCCAGCAGCTTGGCCGAGCAGGCAGTCCCCTATGGCTACACCTTC; CDR3aa: CASSLAEQAVPYGYTF